This paragraph reports one T cell receptor (beta chain). Trimming took off 0 bases at V and 3 bases at J, with 11 bases between the two ends. The CDR3 sequence is 15 residues long. Per germline, CDR1 MNHEY and CDR2 SVGAGI. Recent acute infections and vaccinations were absent in the healthy HIV-negative adult donors. Repertoires were generated with immunoSEQ multiplex PCR, while TCRdb's copy carries only in-frame clones and drops some. The repertoire consists of a few million clones, with roughly 92% occurring once and the leading ten covering roughly 0.14%. The sample belongs to a study of shared clonotypes between healthy human individuals. Whole-study context: The donor group consisted of two women and a few men, aged 18 to 49.

The chain employs TRBV6-5 and TRBJ1-1; D is undetermined. The TCR originated in a man between 18 and 29 years old in good health. Material for sequencing was naive CD4+ T cells sorted from blood. The subset is: CD45RA+ positively selected. CDR3 DNA: TGTGCCAGCAGTTACTCGTACGTTGGGGACACTGAAGCTTTCTTT. Protein product: CASSYSYVGDTEAFF.